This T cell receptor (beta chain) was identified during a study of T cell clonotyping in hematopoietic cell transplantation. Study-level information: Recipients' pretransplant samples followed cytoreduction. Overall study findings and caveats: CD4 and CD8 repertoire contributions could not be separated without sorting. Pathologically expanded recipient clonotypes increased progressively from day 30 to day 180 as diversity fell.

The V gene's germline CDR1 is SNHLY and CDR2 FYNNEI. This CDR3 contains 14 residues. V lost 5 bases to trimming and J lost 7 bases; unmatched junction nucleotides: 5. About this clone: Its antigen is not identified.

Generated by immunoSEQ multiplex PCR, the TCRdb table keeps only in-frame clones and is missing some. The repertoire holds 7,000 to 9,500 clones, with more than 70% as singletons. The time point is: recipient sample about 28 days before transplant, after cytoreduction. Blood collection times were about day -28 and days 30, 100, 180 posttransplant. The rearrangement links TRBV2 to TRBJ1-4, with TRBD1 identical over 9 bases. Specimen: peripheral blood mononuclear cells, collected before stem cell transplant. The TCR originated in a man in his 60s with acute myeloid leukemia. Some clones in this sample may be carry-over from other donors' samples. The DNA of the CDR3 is TGTGCCAGCAGTCTTGACAGGGGGGGTGAAAAACTGTTTTTT. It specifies CASSLDRGGEKLFF.